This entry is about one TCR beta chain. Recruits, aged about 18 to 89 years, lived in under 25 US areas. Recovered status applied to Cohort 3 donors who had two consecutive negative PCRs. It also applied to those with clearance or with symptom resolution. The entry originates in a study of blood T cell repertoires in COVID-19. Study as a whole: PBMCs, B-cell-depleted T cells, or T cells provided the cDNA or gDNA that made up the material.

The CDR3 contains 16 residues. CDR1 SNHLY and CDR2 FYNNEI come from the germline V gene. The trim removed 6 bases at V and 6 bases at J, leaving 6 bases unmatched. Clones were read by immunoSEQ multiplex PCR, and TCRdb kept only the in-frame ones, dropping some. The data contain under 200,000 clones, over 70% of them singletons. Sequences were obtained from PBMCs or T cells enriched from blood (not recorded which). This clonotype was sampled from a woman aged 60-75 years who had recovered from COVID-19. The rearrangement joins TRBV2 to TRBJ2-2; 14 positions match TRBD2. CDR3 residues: CASRATSGGGSGELFF. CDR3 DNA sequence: TGTGCCAGCAGAGCGACTAGCGGGGGGGGTTCCGGGGAGCTGTTTTTT.